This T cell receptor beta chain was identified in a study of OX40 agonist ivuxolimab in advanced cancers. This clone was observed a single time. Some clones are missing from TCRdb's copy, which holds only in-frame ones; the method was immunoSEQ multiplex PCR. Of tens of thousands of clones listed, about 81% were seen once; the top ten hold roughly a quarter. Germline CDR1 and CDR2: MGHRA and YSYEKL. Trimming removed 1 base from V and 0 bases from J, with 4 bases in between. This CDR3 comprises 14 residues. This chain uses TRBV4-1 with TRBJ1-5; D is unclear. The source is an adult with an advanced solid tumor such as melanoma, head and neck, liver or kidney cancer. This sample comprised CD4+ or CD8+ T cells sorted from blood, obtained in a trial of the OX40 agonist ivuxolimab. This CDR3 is CASSQGNSNQPQHF. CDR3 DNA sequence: TGCGCCAGCAGCCAAGGAAATAGCAATCAGCCCCAGCATTTT.